A single TCR beta chain is shown here with its context. Its antigen specificity is not known. Base-call qualities are not available, and no considerably larger clone is one nucleotide away. Collaborating institutions collected whole blood in K2EDTA tubes following their own protocols. For TCRbeta analysis, collaborators shipped samples in one of three forms: frozen whole blood, isolated PBMCs, or DNA extracted from either of those sample types. The source of the sample is a study of blood T cell repertoires in COVID-19 (dated by TCRdb to 2020 to 2021). As for the study more broadly: Collaborator samples came from the United States, Italy and Spain and covered acute and convalescent phases of COVID-19. Where HLA class I and class II types were available, the types were taken from metadata supplied by the sample provider, not from assay-based typing. The material from the prospective study consisted of cDNA or gDNA derived from T cells, B-cell-depleted T cells, or PBMCs. The repertoires were released in a freely available public database intended as a resource for research on the immune response to SARS-CoV-2. The dataset comprised deeply sampled blood TCRbeta repertoires from subjects exposed to, actively infected with, or recovered from COVID-19. A de-identified subject ID, COVID-19 status, age in years and sex were almost always included in the sample metadata. The samples were drawn from two sources: the first 160 participants of the ongoing ImmuneRACE study, and some 1,300 subjects contributed by 6 global collaborators.

Germline trimming amounts to 0 bases on V and 1 base on J, with 9 as the count of junction bases outside the gene matches. CDR1 and CDR2, looked up from the germline V gene, are SQVTM and ANQGSEA. From cysteine to phenylalanine, the CDR3 is 17 amino acids long. This entry keeps only the CDR3 DNA: 51 bases, framed from base 1. Study-level results and caveats: How much clinical and demographic metadata was included differed by source and by participant, and the metadata was provided uncurated.

TCRbeta CDR3 regions were amplified from genomic DNA using the immunoSEQ Assay, a bias-controlled multiplex PCR. The authors' analysis ran thus. The number of nucleated cells in each sample was estimated by amplification of reference gene primers within the assay. Sequence reads were collapsed and filtered to measure the absolute abundance of every unique TCRbeta CDR3 rearrangement. Productive Simpson clonality was computed per sample as the square root of Simpson's diversity index over productive rearrangements. In TCRdb, the immuneACCESS table is reduced to in-frame sequences with V and J assigned. These tables do not hold every clone; where another copy was compared, an unresolved V gene accounts for under half, and the others remain unexplained. Clone size and the V and J calls come from that table; the DNA yielded D and trimming. The sample records over 100,000 clones, 84% of which are singletons. The ten top clones hold around 6.7% of the sample.

The rearranged segments are TRBV29-1 and TRBJ2-1; TRBD1 aligns with 7 central bases. The sequenced material came from peripheral blood. The TCR was taken from a woman between 45 and 65 years old with acute or convalescent COVID-19. The CDR3 protein: CSVEEGPQGSSYNEQFF. The sequenced DNA: TGCAGCGTTGAAGAAGGACCACAGGGGAGTTCCTACAATGAGCAGTTCTTC.